The 2 T cell receptor beta chains below were found in one sample sequenced in a study of cytomegalovirus exposure and HLA in healthy donors (dated by TCRdb to the late 2010s). Libraries were constructed by the immunoSEQ multiplex PCR assay. For the multiplex PCR, a mixture combining 60 forward primers for TCR Vbeta segments and 13 reverse primers for TCR Jbeta segments was used. TCRdb retrieved this table from immuneACCESS and kept in-frame rearrangements only. Not all clones are present; in checked studies, unresolved V genes account for under half, and no reason is known for the remainder. The sample contains about 160,000 clones, approximately 79% of them found a single time. The ten largest clones add up to over 0.95% of the sample. The specimen was PBMCs. These receptors all come from a woman aged 50 to 60 in good health and CMV-seropositive.

V usage is TRBV28 and J usage is TRBJ1-3; no firm D call. The CDR3 runs 17 residues. CDR1 is MDHEN, CDR2 SYDVKM, per germline. Between the trimmed V and J ends, which lost 5 bases and 4 bases, there was a span of 21 bases. The CDR3 here is CASSLRRDKSRGNTIYF. The CDR3 DNA sequence: TGTGCCAGCAGTCTCCGGAGGGATAAGAGTAGGGGAAACACCATATATTTT.

The genes are TRBV6-5 and TRBJ1-1; D not resolved. CDR3 length: 15 residues. Per the germline V gene, CDR1 is MNHEY and CDR2 is SVGAGI. V was cut by 4 bases and J by 5 bases, with 17 bases left in between. CDR3 coding DNA: TGTGCCAGCAGTTCCGGGTCTTACATGAGGACTGAAGCTTTCTTT. Its protein is CASSSGSYMRTEAFF.